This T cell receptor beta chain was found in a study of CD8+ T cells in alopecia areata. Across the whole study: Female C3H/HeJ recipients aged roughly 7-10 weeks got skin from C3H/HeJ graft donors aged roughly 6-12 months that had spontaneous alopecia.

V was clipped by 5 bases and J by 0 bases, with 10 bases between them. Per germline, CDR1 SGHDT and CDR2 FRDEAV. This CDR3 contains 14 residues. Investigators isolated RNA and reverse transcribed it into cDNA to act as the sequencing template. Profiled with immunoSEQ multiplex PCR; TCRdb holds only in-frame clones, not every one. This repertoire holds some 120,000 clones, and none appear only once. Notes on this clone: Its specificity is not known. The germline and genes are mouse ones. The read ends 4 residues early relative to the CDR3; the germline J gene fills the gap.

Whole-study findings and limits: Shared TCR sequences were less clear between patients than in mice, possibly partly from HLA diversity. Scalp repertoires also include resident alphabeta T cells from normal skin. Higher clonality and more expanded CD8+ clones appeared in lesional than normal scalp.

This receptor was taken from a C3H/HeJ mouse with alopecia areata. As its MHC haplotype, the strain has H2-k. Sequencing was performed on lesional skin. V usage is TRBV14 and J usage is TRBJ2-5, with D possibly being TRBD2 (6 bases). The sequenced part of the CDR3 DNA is TGTGCCAGCAGCCTGGGGTTTAACCAAGAC. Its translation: CASSLGFNQD. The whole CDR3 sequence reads CASSLGFNQDTQYF.